This T cell receptor beta chain was captured by sequencing in a study of blood T cell repertoires in COVID-19. Across the study: The analysed material was cDNA or gDNA that came from T cells, B-cell-depleted T cells, or PBMCs.

From germline, CDR1 is SGHTA and CDR2 FQGNSA. The J segment lost 0 bases and the V segment lost 6 bases, leaving 5 bases of the junction unmatched. The CDR3 sequence is 16 residues long. Libraries were prepared by immunoSEQ multiplex PCR; TCRdb keeps only in-frame clonotypes and omits some of them. The sample lists about 200,000 clones; approximately 78% were seen once. The rearrangement joins TRBV7-2 to TRBJ1-5, with TRBD1 identical over 10 bases. Material: peripheral blood. The receptor comes from a woman in her sixties or seventies with COVID-19, enrolled during active disease. The CDR3 DNA sequence: TGTGCCAGCAGAGGGACAGGGGATTATAGCAATCAGCCCCAGCATTTT. Translated, it gives CASRGTGDYSNQPQHF.